This T cell receptor beta chain came from a study of blood T cells in healthy people across ages. Together with a sample-barcoded 5' primer, a J-beta primer mix was included in a second PCR lasting 7 to 11 cycles. Each cDNA molecule was tagged by a template-switch adaptor that had 12 random nucleotides. In TCRdb, the 5' RACE reads were re-called with MiXCR into one record per CDR3 protein. The table records some 1,800,000 distinct CDR3 sequences, approximately 39% of them present only once. Study outcomes and limitations: The percentage of naive T cells correlated strongly with TCR beta diversity.

Trimming took 3 bases from V and 4 from J, leaving 3 bases between them. Looked up from germline, CDR1 is LNHDA and CDR2 is SQIVND (reference sequence). CDR3 length: 11 amino acids. A note on this clonotype: Its antigen remains unknown.

Material: blood. This receptor was obtained from a human donor in good health. The V call is TRBV19, the J call TRBJ1-1; D call uncertain. The CDR3 coding sequence is TGTGCCAGTAGTATGCCCACTGAAGCTTTCTTT. Residues: CASSMPTEAFF.